The sequence of this T cell receptor beta chain was determined in a study of shared clonotypes between healthy human individuals. This CDR3 is built from 15 residues. The germline V and J ends were trimmed by 2 bases and 0 bases, with 8 bases remaining between them. Germline V gene data show CDR1 as MNHEY and CDR2 as SMNVEV (reference sequence). Profiling relied on immunoSEQ multiplex PCR, and the TCRdb table lists in-frame clones only, not all of them. This table has about a million clones, 76% appearing once. The V call is TRBV27, the J call TRBJ1-5, with a possible D match to TRBD1 (6 bases). The receptor comes from a man younger than 30 in good health. The specimen sequenced was memory CD4+ T cells sorted from blood. Described subset: CD45RA-negative fraction. As DNA, the CDR3 is TGTGCCAGCAGTTTAGCGGGGGCTAGCAATCAGCCCCAGCATTTT. It encodes CASSLAGASNQPQHF.